This T cell receptor (beta chain) stems from a study of blood T cell repertoires in COVID-19. Study overall: COVID-19 samples collected from the United States, Italy and Spain covered acute and convalescent phases.

This clone was seen once. Germline assignment: CDR1 LNHDA and CDR2 SQIVND (reference sequence). CDR3 length: 15 residues. V lost 3 bases and J lost 2, with 14 bases in between. As handled by the study authors: Quantification of nucleated cells was approximated via reference gene primer amplification. Sequencing was performed with immunoSEQ multiplex PCR; in TCRdb, only in-frame clones are kept and a portion is missing. V and J calls and clone size are given by that table; D and trimming were obtained from the DNA. The sample includes about 160,000 clones, just over 90% of them seen just once. Sequencing was performed on peripheral blood. This receptor was identified in a woman in her fifties or sixties with COVID-19, enrolled during active disease. The chain uses TRBV19 and TRBJ2-7; TRBD2 is a possible D gene (5 bases). CDR3 residues: CASSMGGVGAYEQYF. The CDR3, as DNA: TGTGCCAGTAGTATGGGTGGGGTCGGGGCCTACGAGCAGTACTTC. The complete variable domain, with remaining parts taken from reference TRBV19 and TRBJ2-7, reads DGGITQSPKYLFRKEGQNVTLSCEQNLNHDAMYWYRQDPGQGLRLIYYSQIVNDFQKGDIAEGYSVSREKKESFPLTVTSAQKNPTAFYLCASSMGGVGAYEQYFGPGTRLTVT.